The source of this T cell receptor (beta chain) is a study of T cell responses to AZD1222 COVID-19 vaccine. Trimming removed 1 base at V and 6 bases at J, with 13 bases between. Germline values: CDR1 LGHNA, CDR2 YSLEER. The CDR3 sequence is 15 residues long. Method: immunoSEQ multiplex PCR; TCRdb's copy keeps in-frame clones and lacks some. The table lists 130,000 or so clones, over 90% of them singletons. The receptor was isolated from an adult in good health. Sequencing used peripheral blood, obtained on day 0 of AZD1222 vaccination. The chain links TRBV4-3 to TRBJ1-5, with D hard to call. In nucleotides, the CDR3 is TGCGCCAGCAGCCAAGTCTTCGAGGGCAGTCAGCCCCAGCATTTT. Translating gives CASSQVFEGSQPQHF.